What follows is one T cell receptor (beta chain) and its context. The repertoire was sequenced with immunoSEQ multiplex PCR; TCRdb's copy has only in-frame clones and lacks some. The data contain 1,500 to 2,000 clones, roughly a fifth of them singletons. The data originate from a study of T cells in localized non-small cell lung cancer. The CDR3 length is 13 residues. Trimming at V came to 5 bases and at J to 1 base, leaving 1 base not matched to a gene. Germline V gene data show CDR1 as SGDLS and CDR2 as YYNGEE. The TCR originated in a female donor over 55 with stage II lung adenocarcinoma. This chain connects TRBV9 to TRBJ2-3; 7 bases are a match to TRBD2. The sample consisted of lung tumor tissue, taken before any cancer treatment. Written as DNA, the CDR3 is TGTGCCAGCAGTCGGGGGGGCACAGATACGCAGTATTTT. This codes for CASSRGGTDTQYF.